A single sample is the source of the 27 T cell receptor beta chains below, sequenced in a study of control samples from healthy donors and cancer patients. The table came from immunoSEQ multiplex PCR; TCRdb's copy has only in-frame clones and leaves some out. The data show some 140,000 clones, 80% to 95% seen once. Source material: blood. The receptors stem from a young man in good health.

V usage is TRBV9 and J usage is TRBJ2-5; 9 bases fit TRBD2. CDR3 length: 18 residues. V lost 0 bases and J lost 5; bases outside the gene matches: 14. Per germline, CDR1 SGDLS and CDR2 YYNGEE. CDR3 sequence (DNA): TGTGCCAGCAGCGTAGACCTTCTGGGACTAGCCTGTGAGGAGACCCAGTACTTC. As protein: CASSVDLLGLACEETQYF.

Details on this clone: In the same sample, other DNA sequences code for this CDR3. The chain couples TRBV7-2 to TRBJ1-5; a possible D gene is TRBD1 (6 bases). Germline CDR1 and CDR2: SGHTA and FQGNSA. CDR3 length: 13 amino acids. Between the trimmed V and J ends, which lost 2 bases and 4 bases, there was a span of 6 bases. The CDR3 DNA reads TGTGCCAGCAGCTTAAGGGGGAATCAGCCCCAGCATTTT. The encoded protein is CASSLRGNQPQHF.

The J gene is TRBJ1-1, the V gene TRBV2; D is undetermined. Germline V gene data show CDR1 as SNHLY and CDR2 as FYNNEI. V lost 5 bases and J lost 11, with 12 bases in between. CDR3 size: 11 residues. The chain's CDR3 is CASSQSDAAFF. The CDR3, as DNA: TGTGCCAGCAGTCAGTCGGACGCGGCTTTCTTT.

The chain uses TRBV11-2 and TRBJ2-7; 11 bases align to TRBD2. The J segment lost 4 bases and the V segment lost 5 bases, leaving 4 bases of the junction unmatched. The CDR3 loop spans 14 amino acids. The germline CDR1 and CDR2 sequences are SGHAT and FQNNGV. The CDR3 loop reads CASSPRTSGYEQYF. CDR3 nucleotides: TGTGCCAGCAGCCCGCGGACTAGCGGGTACGAGCAGTACTTC. The whole variable domain, filled in from reference TRBV11-2 and TRBJ2-7, reads EAGVAQSPRYKIIEKRQSVAFWCNPISGHATLYWYQQILGQGPKLLIQFQNNGVVDDSQLPKDRFSAERLKGVDSTLKIQPAKLEDSAVYLCASSPRTSGYEQYFGPGTRLTVT.

This chain joins TRBV19 and TRBJ1-5, with TRBD1 identical over 9 bases. The germline V gene has CDR1 LNHDA and CDR2 SQIVND (reference sequence). The CDR3 is made up of 15 amino acids. V was pared by 6 bases and J by 3 bases, with 6 bases of the junction left unmatched. The CDR3 bases are TGTGCCAGTAGCTCCCGACAGGGGGTCAATCAGCCCCAGCATTTT. The encoded protein is CASSSRQGVNQPQHF.

The chain has TRBV20-1 and TRBJ2-3; D is ambiguous. The length of the CDR3 is 11 residues. Per germline, CDR1 DFQATT and CDR2 SNEGSKA (reference sequence). The V end lost 2 bases, the J end lost 4 bases, and 4 bases lay between the germline ends. The CDR3 region is CSARPADTQYF. The DNA of the CDR3 is TGCAGTGCTAGACCAGCAGATACGCAGTATTTT.

The genes are TRBV28 and TRBJ2-7; 13 nucleotides match TRBD2. The germline CDR1 and CDR2 sequences are MDHEN and SYDVKM. J was trimmed by 0 bases and V by 4 bases; bases with no gene match: 9. This CDR3 is built from 18 residues. The CDR3 DNA reads as TGTGCCAGCAGTTCCCTTCGGACTAGCGGGAGAGGCTCCTACGAGCAGTACTTC. Encoded protein: CASSSLRTSGRGSYEQYF.

The chain recombines TRBV30 with TRBJ1-1; D ambiguous. Trimming took 7 bases from V and 1 from J, leaving 10 bases between them. This CDR3 contains 12 residues. CDR1 is GTSNPN and CDR2 is SVGIG in the germline V gene (reference sequence). This chain's CDR3 is CASDSRNTEAFF. CDR3 bases: TGTGCCTCGGATAGTAGGAACACTGAAGCTTTCTTT.

This sequence joins TRBV2 and TRBJ2-3; D perhaps matches TRBD2 (6 bases). Germline V gene lookup returns CDR1 SNHLY and CDR2 FYNNEI. V lost 4 bases and J lost 6, with 8 bases in between. The CDR3 runs 12 residues. CDR3 region: CASSGLEDTQYF. CDR3 DNA sequence: TGTGCCAGCAGTGGACTAGAGGATACGCAGTATTTT.

The rearrangement uses TRBV9 and TRBJ2-3; tentatively, D is TRBD1 or TRBD2 (5 bases each). The V and J ends lost 3 bases and 4 bases respectively, with 18 bases between them. This CDR3 region has 16 residues. CDR1 is SGDLS, CDR2 YYNGEE, per germline. CDR3 nucleotides: TGTGCCAGCAGCGCCAGTCCCGGGACGGTGGCAGATACGCAGTATTTT. Translated, it gives CASSASPGTVADTQYF.

V is TRBV29-1 and J is TRBJ2-1, with 10 bases that match TRBD2. V lost 3 bases to trimming and J lost 4 bases; unmatched junction nucleotides: 3. The CDR3 has 14 residues. In germline, CDR1 is SQVTM, CDR2 ANQGSEA. This chain's CDR3 is CSVDTSGIYNEQFF. The CDR3 coding sequence is TGCAGCGTTGATACTAGCGGGATTTACAATGAGCAGTTCTTC.

The V gene is TRBV7-2, the J gene TRBJ2-7, with D uncertain. CDR3 length: 18 amino acids. Trimming took off 1 base at V and 0 bases at J, with 19 bases between the two ends. Germline loops: CDR1 SGHTA, CDR2 FQGNSA. The CDR3 DNA follows: TGTGCCAGCAGCTTAGATGGGCGGCACCCTGCCTACTCCTACGAGCAGTACTTC. Its translation is CASSLDGRHPAYSYEQYF.

The CDR3 reads CASSQDTGQGSYNSPLHF. DNA for the CDR3: TGCGCCAGCAGCCAAGATACGGGACAGGGGTCCTATAATTCACCCCTCCACTTT. V gene TRBV4-1 combines with J gene TRBJ1-6; 10 bases map to TRBD1. The V gene's germline CDR1 is MGHRA and CDR2 YSYEKL. This CDR3 spans 18 amino acids. The junction had 3 bases not matched to a gene; V was cut back by 0 bases and J by 1 base.

V and J are TRBV6-2 or TRBV6-3 and TRBJ1-2, with 7 bases identical to TRBD1. The CDR3 length is 15 residues. Germline trimming cut 5 bases from V and 2 bases from J; bases unmatched to any gene: 8. Germline-derived CDR1 and CDR2 are MNHEY and SVGEGT. The DNA for the CDR3 is TGTGCCAGCAGTACTCCGGGACAGCGGAACTATGGCTACACCTTC. Encoded protein: CASSTPGQRNYGYTF.

This clone occurred a few times. This rearrangement joins TRBV19 to TRBJ1-5, with no clear D. The V and J ends lost 2 bases and 5 bases respectively, with 10 bases between them. The CDR3 has 14 residues. Germline values: CDR1 LNHDA, CDR2 SQIVND (reference sequence). In DNA, the CDR3 is TGTGCCAGTAGTATAAGCCGGTTATATCAGCCCCAGCATTTT. Protein: CASSISRLYQPQHF. The full variable domain, completed using reference TRBV19 and TRBJ1-5, is DGGITQSPKYLFRKEGQNVTLSCEQNLNHDAMYWYRQDPGQGLRLIYYSQIVNDFQKGDIAEGYSVSREKKESFPLTVTSAQKNPTAFYLCASSISRLYQPQHFGDGTRLSIL.

This rearrangement joins TRBV19 to TRBJ1-5, with 10 bases matching TRBD1. The length of the CDR3 is 17 residues. V was clipped by 7 bases and J by 0 bases; unmatched bases: 9. Germline loops: CDR1 LNHDA, CDR2 SQIVND (reference sequence). In nucleotides, the CDR3 is TGTGCCAGTACAGACAGGGGGCAATTCGGTAGCAATCAGCCCCAGCATTTT. It translates to CASTDRGQFGSNQPQHF.

The chain recombines TRBV28 with TRBJ1-6; 9 positions agree with TRBD1. The V and J ends lost 9 bases and 6 bases, in that order; junction bases with no gene match: 12. CDR3 size: 16 residues. Germline V gives CDR1 MDHEN, CDR2 SYDVKM. The DNA of the CDR3 is TGTGCCAGTTCGTTGCCGGGACAGGGCTTTAATTCACCCCTCCACTTT. Residues: CASSLPGQGFNSPLHF.

This rearrangement joins TRBV9 to TRBJ2-3, with TRBD2 matching over 10 bases. J was trimmed by 2 bases and V by 4 bases; bases with no gene match: 7. The CDR3 totals 16 residues. CDR1 SGDLS and CDR2 YYNGEE come from the germline V gene. DNA of the CDR3: TGTGCCAGCAGCATTCTCAGCGGGGGGGCCACAGATACGCAGTATTTT. Residues: CASSILSGGATDTQYF.

This chain connects TRBV28 to TRBJ2-3; 9 bases are shared with TRBD2. The trim removed 2 bases at V and 0 bases at J, leaving 3 bases unmatched. Per the germline V gene, CDR1 is MDHEN and CDR2 is SYDVKM. CDR3 length: 16 amino acids. The CDR3 DNA sequence: TGTGCCAGCAGTTTACTAGCGGGAACTAGCACAGATACGCAGTATTTT. Protein sequence: CASSLLAGTSTDTQYF. Full variable domain (rest looked up from reference TRBV28 and TRBJ2-3): DVKVTQSSRYLVKRTGEKVFLECVQDMDHENMFWYRQDPGLGLRLIYFSYDVKMKEKGDIPEGYSVSREKKERFSLILESASTNQTSMYLCASSLLAGTSTDTQYFGPGTRLTVL.

The chain employs TRBV4-2 and TRBJ1-6; 10 nucleotides match TRBD1. CDR1 and CDR2 from the germline V gene are LGHNA and YNFKEQ. V shed 1 base and J 10 bases; nucleotides not matched to a gene: 4. The CDR3 is 15 residues long. The CDR3 DNA reads as TGTGCCAGCAGCCAAGGACAGGGGGCGGCCTCACCCCTCCACTTT. This translates into CASSQGQGAASPLHF.

The chain combines TRBV3-1 (or the pseudogene TRBV3-2) with TRBJ2-3; 9 bases fit TRBD2. The CDR3 sequence is 16 residues long. Trimming at V came to 3 bases and at J to 1 base, leaving 5 bases not matched to a gene. Germline CDR1 LGHDT, CDR2 YNNKEL (reference sequence). In DNA, the CDR3 is TGTGCCAGCAGCCAGGAAGAGCGGGAGGGCACAGATACGCAGTATTTT. Amino acid sequence: CASSQEEREGTDTQYF.

The gene calls are TRBV4-1 and TRBJ2-7; the D is unclear. CDR3 size: 15 residues. V was shortened by 1 base and J by 6 bases, with 16 bases between the two germline ends. The germline V gene has CDR1 MGHRA and CDR2 YSYEKL. The CDR3 nucleotides read TGCGCCAGCAGCCAAGTGCTTGGCTCGTACTCCGAGCAGTACTTC. Translated: CASSQVLGSYSEQYF.

This chain links TRBV6-5 with TRBJ1-1; D gene unclear. This CDR3 has 14 amino acids. The V gene's germline CDR1 is MNHEY and CDR2 SVGAGI. Trimming took off 6 bases at V and 8 bases at J, with 19 bases between the two ends. The chain's CDR3 is CASSPTPGNKEAFF. CDR3 sequence (DNA): TGTGCCAGCAGCCCCACCCCGGGAAACAAGGAAGCTTTCTTT.

V usage is TRBV3-1 (or the pseudogene TRBV3-2) and J usage is TRBJ2-7; no reliable D call. This CDR3 comprises 12 residues. The V end was cut by 8 bases, the J end by 6 bases, with 14 bases between. Per the germline V gene, CDR1 is LGHDT and CDR2 is YNNKEL (reference sequence). CDR3 bases: TGTGCCAGCGGGGTCCCCCTTGGCGAGCAGTACTTC. Protein: CASGVPLGEQYF.

This clone appeared a single time. The chain couples TRBV27 to TRBJ1-2; 8 bases align to TRBD1. The CDR3 has 15 amino acids. Looked up from germline, CDR1 is MNHEY and CDR2 is SMNVEV (reference sequence). J was trimmed by 3 bases and V by 5 bases; bases with no gene match: 8. The CDR3 DNA reads as TGTGCCAGCAGTCCTAGAGGGACAGGCTACTATGGCTACACCTTC. Its translation is CASSPRGTGYYGYTF.

The chain joins TRBV3-1 (or the pseudogene TRBV3-2) to TRBJ2-7; 9 bases fit TRBD2. The trim removed 2 bases at V and 3 bases at J, leaving 8 bases unmatched. The CDR3 consists of 16 residues. CDR1 is LGHDT and CDR2 is YNNKEL in the germline V gene (reference sequence). CDR3 DNA sequence: TGTGCCAGCAGCCAATTCATGACTAGCGGTGACTACGAGCAGTACTTC. This gives the protein CASSQFMTSGDYEQYF.

V gene TRBV24-1 combines with J gene TRBJ2-2; 9 bases are a match to TRBD1. V lost 11 bases, J lost 1 base, and 7 bases stayed unmatched. Germline V gives CDR1 KGHDR, CDR2 SFDVKD. CDR3 length: 15 residues. CDR3: CAIAEGQGNTGELFF. The CDR3 DNA sequence: TGTGCCATTGCCGAGGGACAGGGGAACACCGGGGAGCTGTTTTTT.